This section outlines one T cell receptor beta chain sequence together with its context. The protocol was immunoSEQ multiplex PCR, while the TCRdb copy is restricted to in-frame clones and leaves out a portion. Here the sample spans more than 95,000 clones, more than 75% being singletons. The CDR3 has 15 residues. The V and J ends lost 0 bases and 2 bases respectively, with 11 bases between them. Germline V gives CDR1 SGHAT, CDR2 FQNNGV. The data originate from a study of T cell responses to AZD1222 COVID-19 vaccine. The sample was peripheral blood, taken on day 0 of AZD1222 vaccination. V usage is TRBV11-2 and J usage is TRBJ2-7; D gene ambiguous. This clonotype was sampled from an adult in good health. The CDR3 region has the DNA TGTGCCAGCAGCTTAGATCTAACCATAACCTACGAGCAGTACTTC. This gives the protein CASSLDLTITYEQYF. Looking up the rest from reference TRBV11-2 and TRBJ2-7 gives the full variable domain: EAGVAQSPRYKIIEKRQSVAFWCNPISGHATLYWYQQILGQGPKLLIQFQNNGVVDDSQLPKDRFSAERLKGVDSTLKIQPAKLEDSAVYLCASSLDLTITYEQYFGPGTRLTVT.